The 30 T cell receptor beta chains below all came from one sample that was sequenced in a study of T cell responses to AZD1222 COVID-19 vaccine. Clones were sequenced by immunoSEQ multiplex PCR, and TCRdb holds only the in-frame ones, with some missing. The table has just under 90,000 clones, roughly 86% seen once. The material sequenced was peripheral blood, taken on day 0 of AZD1222 vaccination. These receptors came from an adult in good health.

The rearrangement links TRBV11-2 to TRBJ2-1; perhaps D is TRBD1 or TRBD2 (6 bases each). There are 17 residues in the CDR3. Germline lookup yields CDR1 SGHAT and CDR2 FQNNGV. Trimming cost V 0 bases and J 5 bases, with 17 bases left between them. The CDR3 here is CASSLDRGPGRNNEQFF. CDR3 DNA sequence: TGTGCCAGCAGCTTAGATCGGGGGCCCGGACGCAACAATGAGCAGTTCTTC.

This chain connects TRBV21-1 to TRBJ1-3. TRBV21-1 is a listed pseudogene. The CDR3 sequence is 14 residues long. CDR3 DNA: TGTGCCAGCAGCAGGACGAGCTCTGGAAACACCATATATTTT. It encodes CASSRTSSGNTIYF.

The chain employs TRBV29-1 and TRBJ1-1; D is unclear. The V gene lost 0 bases and the J gene lost 7 bases, with 12 bases spanning the gap. This CDR3 contains 13 residues. Germline V lookup: CDR1 SQVTM, CDR2 ANQGSEA. DNA of the CDR3: TGCAGCGTTGAAGATTGGCCCACCGGTGAAGCTTTCTTT. Protein sequence: CSVEDWPTGEAFF.

This sequence joins TRBV10-2 and TRBJ2-7; 7 bases match TRBD1. With 6 bases clipped from V and 3 bases from J, the junction kept 5 bases outside the gene matches. CDR3 length equals 13 residues. Germline V gene data show CDR1 as WSHSY and CDR2 as SAAADI. DNA of the CDR3: TGCGCCAGCAGCGGGGACAGCAGCTACGAGCAGTACTTC. It encodes CASSGDSSYEQYF.

This clone was observed a single time. The chain employs TRBV5-1 and TRBJ2-7; either TRBD1 or TRBD2 may fit D (6 bases each). V dropped 0 bases and J dropped 1 base, with 11 bases sitting between them. The germline CDR1 and CDR2 sequences are SGHRS and YFSETQ. This CDR3 has 15 amino acids. CDR3 region: CASSLGGGRSYEQYF. Here the CDR3 DNA reads TGCGCCAGCAGCTTGGGAGGGGGGAGGTCCTACGAGCAGTACTTC.

This rearrangement joins TRBV7-9 to TRBJ1-4; D is possibly TRBD1 (6 bases). Germline CDR1 SEHNR, CDR2 FQNEAQ (reference sequence). The V gene lost 5 bases and the J gene lost 7 bases, with 11 bases spanning the gap. The CDR3 spans 13 residues. CDR3 in amino acids: CASSRGASEKLFF. The CDR3, as DNA: TGTGCCAGCAGCCGGGGGGCTAGTGAAAAACTGTTTTTT.

This chain links TRBV7-7 with TRBJ2-3; 10 bases align to TRBD2. There are 17 residues in the CDR3. Germline V CDR1 and CDR2: SSHAT, FNYEAQ (reference sequence). V trimming: 0 bases; J trimming: 2 bases; junction bases outside the gene matches: 5. CDR3 amino acids: CASSLAPTSGFTDTQYF. The CDR3 nucleotides are TGTGCCAGCAGCTTAGCCCCGACTAGCGGGTTCACAGATACGCAGTATTTT.

Note on this clone: Other nucleotide sequences in the sample specify the same CDR3. This rearrangement joins TRBV11-2 to TRBJ2-7; TRBD2 aligns across 11 bases. Germline V gene sequence: CDR1 SGHAT, CDR2 FQNNGV. Trimming took 6 bases from V and 3 from J; bases not matched to a gene: 4. There are 14 residues in the CDR3. CDR3 residues: CASSLLAGGYEQYF. CDR3 nucleotide sequence: TGTGCCAGCAGTCTCCTAGCGGGAGGCTACGAGCAGTACTTC.

This chain links TRBV11-2 with TRBJ1-3; TRBD1 might be the D (5 bases). The germline V gene encodes CDR1 SGHAT and CDR2 FQNNGV. CDR3 length: 17 amino acids. V was cut by 3 bases and J by 0 bases, with 15 bases left in between. The CDR3, as DNA: TGTGCCAGCAGCTTTACCCCGGGACCGAACTCTGGAAACACCATATATTTT. Its translation: CASSFTPGPNSGNTIYF.

This chain links TRBV6-2 or TRBV6-3 with TRBJ1-1, with D unclear. Germline CDR1 reads MNHEY; CDR2 reads SVGEGT. V was trimmed by 3 bases and J by 1 base, leaving 15 bases between them. This CDR3 is built from 16 residues. The CDR3 here is CASSYVVGSGNTEAFF. The CDR3 DNA is TGTGCCAGCAGTTATGTAGTGGGGTCCGGGAACACTGAAGCTTTCTTT.

The chain joins TRBV28 to TRBJ1-6; D unresolved. CDR3 length: 15 residues. The germline V gene encodes CDR1 MDHEN and CDR2 SYDVKM. The V end lost 5 bases, the J end lost 7 bases, and 15 bases lay between the germline ends. The CDR3 protein is CASSAITGGNSPLHF. Written as DNA, the CDR3 is TGTGCCAGCAGTGCTATCACGGGAGGCAATTCACCCCTCCACTTT. Full variable domain (rest looked up from reference TRBV28 and TRBJ1-6): DVKVTQSSRYLVKRTGEKVFLECVQDMDHENMFWYRQDPGLGLRLIYFSYDVKMKEKGDIPEGYSVSREKKERFSLILESASTNQTSMYLCASSAITGGNSPLHFGNGTRLTVT.

The chain links TRBV19 to TRBJ1-5; D might be TRBD1 (5 bases). The V end was cut by 3 bases, the J end by 7 bases, with 16 bases between. The CDR3 is 15 residues long. The V gene's germline CDR1 is LNHDA and CDR2 SQIVND (reference sequence). The CDR3 DNA reads as TGTGCCAGTAGTATCGAACAGGCCACATTGCAGCCCCAGCATTTT. Protein sequence: CASSIEQATLQPQHF.

This sequence joins TRBV28 and TRBJ1-5; tentative D call: TRBD1 (5 bases). The V gene's germline CDR1 is MDHEN and CDR2 SYDVKM. V lost 10 bases, J lost 1 base, and 17 bases lay in between. The CDR3 extends over 15 amino acids. The CDR3, as DNA: TGTGCCATCACAAGAGGAGGGGCGAGCAATCAGCCCCAGCATTTT. Amino acid sequence: CAITRGGASNQPQHF.

J is TRBJ2-7 and V is TRBV4-1; 7 bases match TRBD2. CDR1 is MGHRA, CDR2 YSYEKL, per germline. The V and J ends lost 0 bases and 1 base, in that order; junction bases with no gene match: 6. The CDR3 spans 16 residues. CDR3 DNA: TGCGCCAGCAGCCAAGATCGCCGGGAGGAATCCTACGAGCAGTACTTC. Residues: CASSQDRREESYEQYF.

The rearrangement links TRBV7-8 to TRBJ2-3; 9 bases match TRBD2. Germline-derived CDR1 and CDR2 are SGHVS and FQNEAQ. CDR3 size: 15 residues. Trimming removed 4 bases from V and 3 bases from J; junction bases left unmatched: 5. In DNA, the CDR3 is TGTGCCAGCAGCTATGGGGCGGGAGGGACAGATACGCAGTATTTT. Its translation is CASSYGAGGTDTQYF.

The gene calls are TRBV28 and TRBJ1-1, with 10 bases aligning to TRBD1. Germline-derived CDR1 and CDR2 are MDHEN and SYDVKM. The CDR3 sequence is 16 residues long. Trimming took 3 bases from V and 0 from J; bases not matched to a gene: 4. The CDR3 DNA reads TGTGCCAGCAGTTTTAGGGACAGGGGTATGAACACTGAAGCTTTCTTT. Its protein is CASSFRDRGMNTEAFF.

The gene calls are TRBV28 and TRBJ1-2; 7 positions match TRBD1. V was clipped by 3 bases and J by 8 bases; unmatched bases: 6. Germline V gene sequence: CDR1 MDHEN, CDR2 SYDVKM. This CDR3 has 13 amino acids. The DNA of the CDR3 is TGTGCCAGCAGTTTGCAGGGGGTACGAGGCTACACCTTC. The encoded protein is CASSLQGVRGYTF.

This sequence joins TRBV19 and TRBJ2-2; 7 bases align to TRBD1. The CDR3 is 13 residues long. Trimming took 3 bases from V and 7 from J; bases not matched to a gene: 2. CDR1 is LNHDA, CDR2 SQIVND, per germline (reference sequence). The CDR3 region has the DNA TGTGCCAGTAGTATTCAGGGGGTCGGGGAGCTGTTTTTT. It encodes CASSIQGVGELFF.

This clone was counted once. CDR3 loop: CASSINYEQYF. CDR3 nucleotide sequence: TGTGCCAGCAGCATTAACTACGAGCAGTACTTC. The chain employs TRBV5-6 and TRBJ2-7; D gene uncertain. Trimming stripped 4 bases from V and 3 bases from J, with 5 bases between. Germline V CDR1 and CDR2: SGHDT, YYEEEE. The CDR3 is 11 amino acids.

The chain is built from TRBV7-6 and TRBJ2-1, with 16 bases fitting TRBD2. Germline V gives CDR1 SGHVS, CDR2 FNYEAQ. V lost 0 bases, J lost 2 bases, and 10 bases stayed unmatched. The CDR3 has 21 residues. CDR3 DNA: TGTGCCAGCAGCTTAGCTCCGGGACTAGCGGGAGGGCCTTTTGCCTACAATGAGCAGTTCTTC. It specifies CASSLAPGLAGGPFAYNEQFF.

CDR3 region: CASSAGQGSHGYTF. CDR3 bases: TGTGCCAGCAGTGCGGGACAGGGTAGCCATGGCTACACCTTC. V and J are TRBV7-9 and TRBJ1-2; the match to TRBD1 covers 9 bases. V shed 6 bases, J shed 6 bases, and the junction held 8 bases outside the gene matches. CDR1 is SEHNR, CDR2 FQNEAQ, per germline (reference sequence). There are 14 residues in the CDR3.

The chain carries TRBV12-5 and TRBJ2-5, with 7 bases fitting TRBD1. The V gene's germline CDR1 is LGHNT and CDR2 FRNRAP. V shed 6 bases and J 5 bases; nucleotides not matched to a gene: 6. The CDR3 is 13 amino acids. Here the CDR3 reads CASGRGRRETQYF. CDR3 DNA sequence: TGTGCTAGTGGGAGGGGGCGCCGGGAGACCCAGTACTTC.

The chain employs TRBV10-1 and TRBJ2-2, with D perhaps matching TRBD1 (5 bases). CDR1 is WNHNN and CDR2 is SYGVQD in the germline V gene (reference sequence). The length of the CDR3 is 18 residues. The V end lost 0 bases, the J end lost 5 bases, and 19 bases lay between the germline ends. The CDR3 here is CASSESKMGQGWTGELFF. CDR3 sequence (DNA): TGCGCCAGCAGTGAGTCCAAGATGGGGCAGGGATGGACCGGGGAGCTGTTTTTT.

CDR3 sequence reads: CASSSRLAGGYEQYF. As DNA, the CDR3 is TGTGCCAGCAGTAGTAGGCTAGCGGGAGGCTACGAGCAGTACTTC. This sequence joins TRBV27 and TRBJ2-7, with 11 nucleotides matching TRBD2. The length of the CDR3 is 15 residues. With 5 bases clipped from V and 3 bases from J, the junction kept 6 bases outside the gene matches. Germline assignment: CDR1 MNHEY and CDR2 SMNVEV (reference sequence).

This chain connects TRBV7-8 to TRBJ1-1; possibly TRBD1 for D (6 bases). CDR3 length: 14 residues. Germline lookup yields CDR1 SGHVS and CDR2 FQNEAQ. Between the trimmed V and J ends, which lost 0 bases and 3 bases, there was a span of 8 bases. CDR3 nucleotide sequence: TGTGCCAGCAGCTTAGCAGCAGGGGACACTGAAGCTTTCTTT. Residues: CASSLAAGDTEAFF.

This chain links TRBV27 with TRBJ1-2, with 9 positions matching TRBD1. This CDR3 is 13 amino acids long. The germline V gene encodes CDR1 MNHEY and CDR2 SMNVEV (reference sequence). Losses at the gene ends were 5 bases for V and 8 bases for J; bases not matched to a gene: 6. As DNA, the CDR3 is TGTGCCAGCAGTCCCGGGACAGGGAGCGGCTACACCTTC. It translates to CASSPGTGSGYTF.

This clone has a single count. The gene calls are TRBV10-3 and TRBJ2-2; TRBD2 matches 9 bases. Germline loops: CDR1 ENHRY, CDR2 SYGVKD. The CDR3 loop spans 17 amino acids. Trimming at V came to 5 bases and at J to 4 bases, leaving 11 bases not matched to a gene. The CDR3 loop is CAISPTKREDPTGELFF. In nucleotides, the CDR3 is TGTGCCATCAGTCCTACGAAGCGGGAGGACCCCACCGGGGAGCTGTTTTTT.

In DNA form, the CDR3 reads TGTGCCAGTAGTGCGAAGACTTCAGGACTATGGGGTTCACCCCTCCACTTT. It is translated as CASSAKTSGLWGSPLHF. The rearrangement uses TRBV19 and TRBJ1-6, with no clear D. This CDR3 is built from 17 residues. From germline, CDR1 is LNHDA and CDR2 SQIVND (reference sequence). Trimming stripped 5 bases from V and 9 bases from J, with 23 bases between.

This chain links TRBV11-2 with TRBJ2-3; D is undetermined. CDR1 is SGHAT, CDR2 FQNNGV, per germline. This CDR3 is built from 12 residues. Trimming removed 6 bases from V and 0 bases from J, with 4 bases in between. The CDR3 spells CASRASTDTQYF. The CDR3 DNA is TGTGCCAGCAGGGCTAGCACAGATACGCAGTATTTT.

The rearrangement uses TRBV9 and TRBJ2-3, with TRBD1 matching over 7 bases. There are 15 residues in the CDR3. Germline CDR1 reads SGDLS; CDR2 reads YYNGEE. With 2 bases clipped from V and 1 base from J, the junction kept 4 bases outside the gene matches. The CDR3 sequence: CASSVMQGGTDTQYF. CDR3 in DNA: TGTGCCAGCAGCGTTATGCAGGGGGGCACAGATACGCAGTATTTT. Supplemented by reference TRBV9 and TRBJ2-3, the full variable domain reads DSGVTQTPKHLITATGQRVTLRCSPRSGDLSVYWYQQSLDQGLQFLIQYYNGEERAKGNILERFSAQQFPDLHSELNLSSLELGDSALYFCASSVMQGGTDTQYFGPGTRLTVL.